This T cell receptor (beta chain) was profiled in a study of cytomegalovirus exposure and HLA in healthy donors (dated by TCRdb to between 2016 and 2019). Broadly, across the study: An earlier analysis of 550 to 700 of the donors reported approximately 270 Gb of sequence data and 117 million unique TCR beta sequences from some 180 million T cells. An early release covering approximately 600 HLA-typed donors comprised approximately 300 gigabases of sequencing data and 85 million or so unique TCR sequences. Among the roughly 400 genotyped donors, approximately 82% belonged to the genetic ancestry cluster associated with self-reported Caucasian donors. The study aimed to test whether cataloging public T cell receptors could reveal signatures of past pathogen exposure. The study profiled the T cell repertoires of around 700 subjects by immunosequencing and related them to cytomegalovirus serostatus. A separate validation cohort of roughly 110 different subjects was used in addition to the 666-subject first cohort. To predict cytomegalovirus infection status, the study brought together high-throughput TCR immunosequencing, statistical association of individual TCRs with disease status, and machine learning. To study patterns of TCR occurrence, a later analysis re-analyzed previously published TCR beta repertoires from 666 donors and added high-resolution HLA genotyping. Rather than using new phenotypic data, the later analysis identified candidate immune exposures from TCR beta sequences and from how often those sequences occurred across donors. To decide whether each TCR beta V gene segment behaved as functional or pseudogenic, an earlier analysis of some 570 of the donors relied on high-throughput TCR beta sequencing. Donor age, sex, ethnicity and CMV serostatus were compiled alongside the repertoire data. In a later genetic analysis, genome-wide SNP genotypes for about 60% of the 666 donors were used, and that subset was treated as a discovery cohort. All discovery cohort repertoires had been generated using a single sequencing platform. Class I and class II HLA loci were covered by the typing at four-digit resolution. Typing coverage varied by locus: about 629-640 donors for A, B, C, DRB1 and DQB1; more than 500 for DQA1; around 570 for DPA1; some 470 for DPB1. Because of strong linkage in the cohort, five DR-DQ haplotypes were treated as single units for association and clustering. On average, roughly 250,000 unique TCR beta nucleotide sequences were sequenced per donor among a few hundred genotyped donors of the cohort, with about 17% of those sequences being non-productive. Overall study results and their limits: Assigning TCR associations to individual alleles was difficult when HLA alleles, especially DR and DQ, strongly co-occurred. A later analysis found that HLA-associated TCR beta chains were more clonally expanded and had lower generation probabilities than equally common non-associated chains. The sequencing pipeline was judged likely to have produced a cluster of highly shared sequence variants as a technical artifact. Linkage disequilibrium might explain the correlated functional status among segregating V segments, but an unknown experimental factor could not be excluded. In a later analysis, TCR association rates were found to vary across HLA loci, with the most associated TCRs seen for DRB1 alleles and the fewest for HLA-C alleles. Several of the top co-occurrence clusters appeared to be linked to parvovirus B19, influenza, CMV and Epstein-Barr virus, according to a later analysis. Because counts were too low, roughly 16 rarely observed V segments, including chromosome 9 orphons, were excluded from the earlier analysis of several hundred of the donors. Some IMGT-functional V segments, including TRBV6-2 and TRBV6-3, could not be told apart with the 87-base-pair reads, so those segments were excluded. Sequencing depth was assumed to be roughly uniform across donors in the presence/absence analyses, though that assumption may not hold. In vitro tests confirmed that three of the cytomegalovirus-associated TCR beta chains recognize cytomegalovirus antigens. A further reported finding was that TCR beta sequences accurately predicted the HLA-A and HLA-B alleles for most subjects in the first cohort. An earlier analysis of 587 of the donors showed that most TCR beta V segments appeared in productive rearrangements either about 90% or about 30% of the time, which broadly matched IMGT annotations. It was suggested by the authors that the approach could potentially be generalized to other disease states and immunological phenotypes. Across donors, most TCR sequences were observed very rarely, whereas some public TCRs were present in many individuals. Only TCR beta chains were sequenced in this cohort, and the absence of alpha or paired-chain data limited detectable features. At a false discovery rate of 0.05, a later analysis linked around 15,000 TCR beta sequences to specific HLA alleles. V-gene and J-gene trimming of TCR beta chains was associated with a missense DCLRE1C variant in a later genetic analysis, and the association was replicated in an independent cohort. Compared with the roughly 720-donor mean, donors in an Asian-associated ancestry cluster had fewer N-insertions in productive TCRs, according to a later genetic analysis. Immune exposure information for the cohort was limited to CMV serostatus. A total of roughly 160 TCR beta chains were listed by the study as associated with cytomegalovirus. In a later analysis, most CMV-associated TCR beta chains were found to appear HLA-restricted, with HLA associations seemingly driven largely by CMV exposure. Because HLA typing was unavailable for some donors at each locus, only the typed subset was used in association tests. The classifier was reported to diagnose cytomegalovirus status with high specificity and sensitivity in both the original and validation cohorts.

About this clone: What this receptor recognizes is not known. No much larger clone is present one base from it, and per-base qualities are unavailable.

The protocol used for the library was the immunoSEQ multiplex PCR assay. For the multiplex PCR, a mixture combining 60 forward primers for TCR Vbeta segments and 13 reverse primers for TCR Jbeta segments was used. The CDR3 region of rearranged TCR beta genes was amplified from genomic DNA with a multiplex PCR assay. The Illumina HiSeq System was used to sequence the amplified TCR beta libraries as 87-base-pair reads. Per the source publication's procedure: Across the 700 or so repertoires, a later analysis counted some 81 million unique TCR beta chains, roughly 11 million of which were shared by at least two donors. Raw reads were error-corrected and collapsed into unique sequences by a nearest-neighbor algorithm in which closely related sequences were merged to remove PCR and sequencing errors. V, D and J gene segments were assigned by aligning CDR3 sequences to IMGT reference sequences. Each retained sequence needed at least a six-nucleotide match to both a V gene segment and a J gene segment. A rearrangement counted as productive if the CDR3 had no stop codons and remained in frame with V and J, and every other rearrangement counted as non-productive. Following IMGT convention, CDR3 was defined as the stretch from the second conserved V-encoded cysteine to the conserved J-encoded phenylalanine. In an earlier analysis of 550 to 650 of the donors, sequences lacking an unambiguous match to a single V gene segment were excluded. In an earlier analysis of approximately 590 of the donors, V segments were called functional above 56.7% productive rearrangements and were called segregating when the between-donor standard deviation exceeded 5%. A statistical classification framework was built for diagnosing cytomegalovirus status from the catalog of TCR beta chain sequences. V and J gene assignment, in a later analysis, came from comparing TCR nucleotide sequences with IMGT/GENE-DB human TR gene sequences. Using the TCRdist pipeline, a later analysis assigned CDR3 sequences along with most-parsimonious VDJ recombination scenarios. In a later analysis, every TCR beta chain was defined by the combination of its CDR3 amino acid sequence and its V-gene family, and reads without a unique V-gene family were dropped. In a later analysis, several hundred highly shared, low-generation-probability nucleotide sequences were removed to address suspected cross-contamination and a sequencing artifact. For each public chain, a later analysis derived a clonal expansion index from normalized ranks of inferred template counts within each repertoire. In a later analysis, generation probabilities were computed using a VDJ recombination model fitted to out-of-frame rearrangements, and the results were checked against IGoR. A later analysis scored TCR-TCR, TCR-HLA and TCR-CMV co-occurrence with hypergeometric tests, applying a repertoire-size bias correction to TCR pairs. A later analysis estimated false discovery rates by permuting HLA or CMV assignments 20 times. In a later analysis, co-occurring TCRs were grouped with DBSCAN, and TCRdist sequence similarity was added when clustering was performed within HLA-allele-positive subsets. Repertoires with fewer than 30,000 or more than 120,000 public chains were left out of co-occurrence clustering, as were about five repertoires with anomalous nucleotide sharing. TCRdb mirrors the immuneACCESS table, restricted to in-frame sequences. Some clones are absent from its copies; in checked studies, under half trace to an unresolved V gene, and the reason for the others is unknown. For V, J and clone size, that table is used; D and trimming come from the DNA. Within this sample are about 150,000 clones, with about 83% of them counted one time only. Of the sample, around 5% is held by the ten largest clones.

Trimming removed 11 bases from V and 1 base from J; the gene matches leave 7 bases unexplained. The germline V gene (reference sequence) supplies CDR1 MNHEY and CDR2 SMNVEV. The CDR3 contains 15 residues, cysteine and phenylalanine counted. Only the CDR3 DNA is retained, 45 bases long and in frame from the first base. The cohort consisted of hundreds of healthy bone marrow donors. At the time of sampling, all cohort members were nominally healthy, though unrecorded immune exposures were likely present. The donor tested CMV seropositive, placing the donor among the approximately 290 seropositive members of the cohort. A peripheral blood sample was provided by each donor, and peripheral blood mononuclear cells were used for TCR beta sequencing. The Qiagen DNeasy Blood Extraction Kit was used to extract genomic DNA from the blood cell samples.

Sequencing was done on a sample of PBMCs. The chain employs TRBV27 and TRBJ1-6, and 8 bases in between align with TRBD1. This TCR came from a girl between 10 and 17 years old in good health and CMV-seropositive. The CDR3 region reads CASGQGGSYNSPLHF. The sequenced DNA is TGTGCCTCCGGACAGGGAGGATCCTATAATTCACCCCTCCACTTT.